These T cell receptor beta chains were read from a single sample in a study of regulatory T cells in long-lasting Graves disease. Each CDR3 protein is one row after TCRdb ran MiXCR on the multiplex PCR reads. Of some 430,000 distinct CDR3 sequences listed, under 25% are singletons. Sequences were derived from peripheral blood mononuclear cells (PBMCs), sampled when the disease was refractory, from a patient treated with antithyroid drugs. Receptor source: a female donor with Graves disease. Both conserved end residues are part of each CDR3. A clone size is listed for some rows: how often the clone was seen (once, few, many), or a class if it is expanded.

clone size | V gene | CDR3 protein
. | TRBV7-6 | CASSLATGRYQETQYF
many | TRBV28 | CASRTHGGGHYEQYF
many | TRBV7-2 | CASSLSLGQPQHF
. | TRBV6-5 | CASSFGTSAFYEQYF
few | TRBV7-9 | CASSIGLGDVSYEQYF
many | TRBV2 | CASRQGSNTEAFF
many | TRBV7-9 | CASSLVGAGANVLTF
few | TRBV2 | CASTPRGASYNEQFF
few | TRBV11-1 | CANNGGLATGELFF
. | TRBV6-5 | CASSWMSGGELFF
. | TRBV6-2/TRBV6-3 | CAGSDVETLWNSPLHF
few | TRBV5-8 | CASSLGPGTGVGKLFF
few | TRBV9 | CASSAPGGRNTEAFF
many | TRBV6-5 | CASSYSVEGARQPQHF
many | TRBV12-3/TRBV12-4 | CASSVERTGEPFGYTF
. | TRBV12-3/TRBV12-4 | CASRMTPHTGELFF
. | TRBV6-1 | CASTLDRRVTEAFF
few | TRBV7-9 | CASSRWEGYEQYF
few | TRBV24-1 | CATAATGSVQPQHF
. | TRBV6-2/TRBV6-3 | CASRLTGELFF
many | TRBV2 | CASNGNDPNQPQHF
many | TRBV7-8 | CASSLGGTRATNEKLFF
many | TRBV29-1 | CSVGQGALPNYGYTF
many | TRBV28 | CASSFSEYEQYF
. | TRBV18 | CASSPGFNQPQHF
few | TRBV3-1 | CASSQTGRQANYEQYF
many | TRBV24-1 | CATSDPDMSSARGETQYF
few | TRBV7-8 | CASSLGTLAGVSTDTQYF
many | TRBV28 | CASSTPGLASEQYF
. | TRBV10-1 | CASSGPGQGYNEQFF
. | TRBV29-1 | CNSMDRGNEKLFF
few | TRBV2 | CASSEGGGRAEKQFF
. | TRBV5-6 | CASSGRYADYGYTF
few | TRBV20-1 | CSAFLTTQETQYF
. | TRBV7-2 | CASSSPSGTGYTGELFF
. | TRBV13 | CASSLLTSGGAYEQYF
. | TRBV6-2/TRBV6-3 | CASSYSRSSYNEQFF
. | TRBV6-1 | CASSPGGVLQETQYF
few | TRBV19 | CASSLQGKNTEAFF
. | TRBV5-1 | CASTFLAGDSTYEQYF
few | TRBV7-2 | CASSRTSTYEQYF
few | TRBV11-2 | CASSLQERYYEQYF
few | TRBV3-1 | CASSQAWGGRNIQYF
many | TRBV6-5 | CASSFGLAGGFYEQYF
many | TRBV11-2 | CASSLEVQDNEQFF
many | TRBV28 | CASSLRWRQGYGYTF
. | TRBV6-1 | CASSVNGGSYTGELFF
few | TRBV24-1 | CATSDLGGNTGELFF
many | TRBV28 | CASSNPAYEDTIYF
. | TRBV19 | CASSIELGQGGNQPQHF
many | TRBV6-2/TRBV6-3 | CASSYSGGLGEKLFF
. | TRBV7-9 | CASSLALRVNYGYTF
. | TRBV12-3/TRBV12-4 | CASSPDRVQNIQYF
. | TRBV6-1 | CASSDIRTGKATEAFF
few | TRBV5-1 | CASSLAVQNIQYF
few | TRBV11-2 | CASSLGGLAGSPLHF
few | TRBV20-1 | CSAREGRGNEQFF
. | TRBV28 | CASSQGQEDLYGYTF
few | TRBV12-3/TRBV12-4 | CASSLINLVAGELFF